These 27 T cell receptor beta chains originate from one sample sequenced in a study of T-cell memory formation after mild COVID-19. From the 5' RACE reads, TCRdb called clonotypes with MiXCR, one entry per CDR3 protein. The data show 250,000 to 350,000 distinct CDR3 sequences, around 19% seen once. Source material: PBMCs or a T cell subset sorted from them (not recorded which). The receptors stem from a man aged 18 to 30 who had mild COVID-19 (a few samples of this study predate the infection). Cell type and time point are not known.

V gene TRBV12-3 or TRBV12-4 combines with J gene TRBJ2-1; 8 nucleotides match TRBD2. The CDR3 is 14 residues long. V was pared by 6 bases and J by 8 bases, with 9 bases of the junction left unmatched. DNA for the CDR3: TGTGCCAGCAGCACGGGACTAGTTAGGGATGAGCAGTTCTTC. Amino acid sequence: CASSTGLVRDEQFF.

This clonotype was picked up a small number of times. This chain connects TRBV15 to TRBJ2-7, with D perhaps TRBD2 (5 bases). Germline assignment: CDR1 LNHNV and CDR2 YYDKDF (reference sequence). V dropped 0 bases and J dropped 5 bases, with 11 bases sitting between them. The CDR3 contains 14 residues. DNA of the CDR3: TGTGCCACCAGCAGAGACGGCGGGCCCAACGAGCAGTACTTC. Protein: CATSRDGGPNEQYF.

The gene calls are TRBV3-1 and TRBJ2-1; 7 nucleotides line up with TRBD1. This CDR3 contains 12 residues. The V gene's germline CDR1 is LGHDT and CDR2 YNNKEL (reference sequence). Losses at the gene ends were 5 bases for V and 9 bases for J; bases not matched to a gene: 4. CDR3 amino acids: CASSRQGGEQFF. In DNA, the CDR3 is TGTGCCAGCAGCAGACAGGGCGGTGAGCAGTTCTTC.

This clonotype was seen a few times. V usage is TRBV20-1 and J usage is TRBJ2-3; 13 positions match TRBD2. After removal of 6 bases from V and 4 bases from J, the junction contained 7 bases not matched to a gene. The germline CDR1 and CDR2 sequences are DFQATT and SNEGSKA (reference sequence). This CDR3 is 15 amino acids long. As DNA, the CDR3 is TGCAGTGCCTACCCCGGGACTAGCGGGGCAGATACGCAGTATTTT. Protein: CSAYPGTSGADTQYF.

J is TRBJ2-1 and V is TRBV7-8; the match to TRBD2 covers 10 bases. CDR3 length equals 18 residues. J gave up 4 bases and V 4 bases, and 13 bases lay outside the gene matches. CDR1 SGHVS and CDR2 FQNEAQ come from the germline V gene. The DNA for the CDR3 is TGTGCCAGCAGCTCGCCAAGGGCACTAGCGGGGCCTTACAATGAGCAGTTCTTC. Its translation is CASSSPRALAGPYNEQFF.

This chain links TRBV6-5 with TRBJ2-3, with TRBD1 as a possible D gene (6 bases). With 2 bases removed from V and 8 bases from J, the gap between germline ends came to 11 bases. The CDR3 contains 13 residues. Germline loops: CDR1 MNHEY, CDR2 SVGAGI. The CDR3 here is CASSYLGAVTQYF. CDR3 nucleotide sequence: TGTGCCAGCAGTTACCTGGGGGCAGTTACGCAGTATTTT.

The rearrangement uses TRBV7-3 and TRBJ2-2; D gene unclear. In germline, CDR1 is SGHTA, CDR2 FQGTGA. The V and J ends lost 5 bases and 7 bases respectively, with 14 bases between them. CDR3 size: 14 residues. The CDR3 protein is CASSEADRFGELFF. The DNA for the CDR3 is TGTGCCAGCAGCGAAGCCGACCGGTTCGGGGAGCTGTTTTTT.

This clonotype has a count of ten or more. The CDR3 coding sequence is TGTGCCAGCAAGGCGAGCTCCTACAATGAGCAGTTCTTC. The encoded protein is CASKASSYNEQFF. The chain has TRBV11-2 and TRBJ2-1; no clear D. This CDR3 is 13 amino acids long. V gave up 7 bases and J gave up 0 bases, with 7 bases separating them. Looked up from germline, CDR1 is SGHAT and CDR2 is FQNNGV.

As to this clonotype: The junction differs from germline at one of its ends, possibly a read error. CDR3 sequence (DNA): TGTGCCAGCAGTTTATCGCGGGGGGCCGGTGAGCTGTTTTTT. Its protein product is CASSLSRGAGELFF. This chain uses TRBV27 with TRBJ2-2; 8 bases are a match to TRBD2. Germline CDR1 is MNHEY and CDR2 is SMNVEV (reference sequence). The CDR3 totals 14 residues.

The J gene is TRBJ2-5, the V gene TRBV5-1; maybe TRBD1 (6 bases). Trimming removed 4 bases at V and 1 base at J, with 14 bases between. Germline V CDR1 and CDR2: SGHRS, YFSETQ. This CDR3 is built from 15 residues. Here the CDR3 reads CASSAAGARQETQYF. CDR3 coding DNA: TGCGCCAGCAGCGCGGCAGGGGCCCGCCAAGAGACCCAGTACTTC.

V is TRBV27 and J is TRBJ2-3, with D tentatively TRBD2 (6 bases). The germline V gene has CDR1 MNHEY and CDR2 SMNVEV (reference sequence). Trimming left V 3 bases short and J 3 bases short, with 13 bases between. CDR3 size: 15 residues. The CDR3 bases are TGTGCCAGCAGTTTTCGGGCAGGGAGGACAGATACGCAGTATTTT. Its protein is CASSFRAGRTDTQYF.

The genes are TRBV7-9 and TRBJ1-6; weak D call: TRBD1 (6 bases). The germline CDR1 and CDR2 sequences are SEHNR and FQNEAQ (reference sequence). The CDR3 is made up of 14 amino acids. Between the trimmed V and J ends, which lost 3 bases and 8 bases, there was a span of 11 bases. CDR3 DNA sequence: TGTGCCAGCAGCTTTTCGAGGGGGGATTCACCCCTCCACTTT. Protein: CASSFSRGDSPLHF.

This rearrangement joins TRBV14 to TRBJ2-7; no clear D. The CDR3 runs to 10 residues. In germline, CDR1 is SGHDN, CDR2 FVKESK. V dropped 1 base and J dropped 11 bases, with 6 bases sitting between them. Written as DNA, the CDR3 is TGTGCCAGCAGCCAAGGGGTGGAGTACTTC. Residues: CASSQGVEYF.

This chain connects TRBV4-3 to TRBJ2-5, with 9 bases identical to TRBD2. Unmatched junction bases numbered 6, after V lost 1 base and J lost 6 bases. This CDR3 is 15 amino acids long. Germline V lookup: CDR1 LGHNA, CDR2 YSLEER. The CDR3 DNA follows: TGCGCCAGCAGCCAAGGCGATAGCGGGGGAAAGACCCAGTACTTC. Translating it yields CASSQGDSGGKTQYF.

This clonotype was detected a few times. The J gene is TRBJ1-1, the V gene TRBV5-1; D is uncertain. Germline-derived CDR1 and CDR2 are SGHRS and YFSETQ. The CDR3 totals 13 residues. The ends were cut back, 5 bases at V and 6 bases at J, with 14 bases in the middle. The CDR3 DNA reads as TGCGCCAGCAGTGCTGCCCTGAGGGCTGAAGCTTTCTTT. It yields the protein CASSAALRAEAFF.

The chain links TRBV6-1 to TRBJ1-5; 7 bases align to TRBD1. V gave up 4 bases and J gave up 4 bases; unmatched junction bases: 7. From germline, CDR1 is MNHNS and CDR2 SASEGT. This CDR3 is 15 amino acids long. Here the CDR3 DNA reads TGTGCCAGCAGTGGTCCGGGACAGCCGAATCAGCCCCAGCATTTT. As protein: CASSGPGQPNQPQHF.

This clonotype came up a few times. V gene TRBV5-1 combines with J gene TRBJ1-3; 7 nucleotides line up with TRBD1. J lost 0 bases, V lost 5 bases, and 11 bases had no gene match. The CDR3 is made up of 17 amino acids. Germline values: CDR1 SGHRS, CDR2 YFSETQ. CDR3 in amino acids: CASRLASNRGSGNTIYF. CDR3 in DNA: TGCGCCAGCAGACTTGCCAGCAACAGGGGCTCTGGAAACACCATATATTTT.

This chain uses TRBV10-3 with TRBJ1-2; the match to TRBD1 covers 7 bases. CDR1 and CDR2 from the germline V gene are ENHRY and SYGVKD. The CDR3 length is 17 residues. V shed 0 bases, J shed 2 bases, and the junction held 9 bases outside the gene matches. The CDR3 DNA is TGTGCCATCAGTGAGTCGTATGTTGGACAGGAAAACTATGGCTACACCTTC. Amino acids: CAISESYVGQENYGYTF.

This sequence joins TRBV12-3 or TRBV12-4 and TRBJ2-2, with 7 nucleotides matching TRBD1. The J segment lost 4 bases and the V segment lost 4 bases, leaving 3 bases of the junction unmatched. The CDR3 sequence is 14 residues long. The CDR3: CASSSGQTTGELFF. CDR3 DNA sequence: TGTGCCAGCAGTTCGGGACAGACCACCGGGGAGCTGTTTTTT.

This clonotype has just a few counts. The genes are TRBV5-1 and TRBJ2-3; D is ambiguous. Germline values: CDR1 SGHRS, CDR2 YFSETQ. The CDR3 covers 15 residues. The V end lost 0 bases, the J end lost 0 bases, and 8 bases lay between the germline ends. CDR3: CASSLEAASTDTQYF. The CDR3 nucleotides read TGCGCCAGCAGCTTGGAGGCCGCTAGCACAGATACGCAGTATTTT.

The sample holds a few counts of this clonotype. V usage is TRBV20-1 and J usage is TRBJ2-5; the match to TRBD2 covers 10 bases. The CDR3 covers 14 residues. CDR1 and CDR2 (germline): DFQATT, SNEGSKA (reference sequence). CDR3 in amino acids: CQTRSGGNQETQYF. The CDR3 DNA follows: TGCCAAACCCGTAGCGGGGGGAACCAAGAGACCCAGTACTTC.

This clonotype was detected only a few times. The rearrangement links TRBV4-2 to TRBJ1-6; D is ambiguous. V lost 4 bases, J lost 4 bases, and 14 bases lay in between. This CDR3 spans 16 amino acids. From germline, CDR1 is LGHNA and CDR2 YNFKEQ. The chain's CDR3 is CASSPKTTYYNSPLHF. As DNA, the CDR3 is TGTGCCAGCAGCCCCAAGACAACGTATTATAATTCACCCCTCCACTTT.

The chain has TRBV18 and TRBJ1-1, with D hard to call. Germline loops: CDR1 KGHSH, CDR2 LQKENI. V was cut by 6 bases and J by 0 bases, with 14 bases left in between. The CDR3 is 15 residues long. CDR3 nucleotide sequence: TGTGCCAGCTCCGTCGACACCTCCATGAACACTGAAGCTTTCTTT. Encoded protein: CASSVDTSMNTEAFF. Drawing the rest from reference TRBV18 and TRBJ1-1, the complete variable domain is NAGVMQNPRHLVRRRGQEARLRCSPMKGHSHVYWYRQLPEEGLKFMVYLQKENIIDESGMPKERFSAEFPKEGPSILRIQQVVRGDSAAYFCASSVDTSMNTEAFFGQGTRLTVV.

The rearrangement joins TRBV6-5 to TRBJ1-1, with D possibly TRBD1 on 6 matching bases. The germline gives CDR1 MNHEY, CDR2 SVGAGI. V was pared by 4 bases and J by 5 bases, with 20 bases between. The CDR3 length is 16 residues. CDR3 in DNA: TGTGCCAGCAGTTCCCCCAGGGCAGGGCAGGGGACTGAAGCTTTCTTT. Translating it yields CASSSPRAGQGTEAFF.

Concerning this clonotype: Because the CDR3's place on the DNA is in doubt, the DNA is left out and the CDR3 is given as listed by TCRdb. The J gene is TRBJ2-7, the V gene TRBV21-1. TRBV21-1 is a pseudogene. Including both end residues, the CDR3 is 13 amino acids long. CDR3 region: CASILGMAYEQYF.

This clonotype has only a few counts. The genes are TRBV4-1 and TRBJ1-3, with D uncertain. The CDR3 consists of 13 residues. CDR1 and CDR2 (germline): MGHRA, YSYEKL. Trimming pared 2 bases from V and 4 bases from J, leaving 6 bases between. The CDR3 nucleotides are TGCGCCAGCAGCCAACAGAAGGGAAACACCATATATTTT. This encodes CASSQQKGNTIYF.

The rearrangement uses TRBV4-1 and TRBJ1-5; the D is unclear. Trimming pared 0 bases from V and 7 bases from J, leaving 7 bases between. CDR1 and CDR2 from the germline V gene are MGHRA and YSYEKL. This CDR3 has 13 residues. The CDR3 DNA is TGCGCCAGCAGCCAAGAAGGAATCCAGCCCCAGCATTTT. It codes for CASSQEGIQPQHF.